The source of this T cell receptor beta chain is a study of blood T cell repertoires in COVID-19. Germline V gene lookup returns CDR1 MNHEY and CDR2 SVGAGI. V shed 4 bases, J shed 5 bases, and the junction held 4 bases outside the gene matches. CDR3 length equals 15 residues. Profiling relied on immunoSEQ multiplex PCR, and the TCRdb table lists in-frame clones only, not all of them. The sample includes 450,000 to 600,000 clones, about 85% of them seen just once. The rearrangement uses TRBV6-5 and TRBJ1-6; the match to TRBD1 covers 8 bases. The receptor was derived from a woman aged 18-29 years who had recovered from COVID-19. Source material: PBMCs or T cells enriched from blood (not recorded which). The DNA for the CDR3 is TGTGCCAGCAGTTGGGACAGGACGAATAATTCACCCCTCCACTTT. Residues: CASSWDRTNNSPLHF.